In this sample, the clone carrying this TCR beta chain turned up a few times. Its antigen remains unknown. The treatment: oral pan-JAK inhibitor, 5-10 mg twice daily. Peripheral blood and lesional scalp punch biopsies were taken from alopecia areata patients. Extracted RNA was reverse transcribed, and the resulting cDNA served as sequencing template. TCRdb's table, derived via immunoSEQ multiplex PCR, lists solely in-frame clones and lacks some. The table has 250,000 to 300,000 clones, 58% seen once. This sample is part of a study of CD8+ T cells in alopecia areata. Study at large: Treated patients received severity scores based on the percentage of scalp area affected. Findings and caveats of the study: Many expanded lesional clones stayed in scalp and blood while on tofacitinib.

Germline-derived CDR1 and CDR2 are SGHRS and YFSETQ. This CDR3 is 14 amino acids long. The ends were cut back, 4 bases at V and 5 bases at J, with 16 bases in the middle. The chain uses TRBV5-1 and TRBJ2-7; TRBD1 is a possible D gene (7 bases). The source material was CD4+ T cells sorted from blood, sampled at week 24, from a patient treated with tofacitinib. The sequence was collected from a human donor with alopecia areata. CDR3 sequence: CASSRRDRDNEQYF. Here the CDR3 DNA reads TGCGCCAGCAGCCGGAGGGACAGAGATAACGAGCAGTACTTC. The complete variable domain, with remaining parts taken from reference TRBV5-1 and TRBJ2-7, reads KAGVTQTPRYLIKTRGQQVTLSCSPISGHRSVSWYQQTPGQGLQFLFEYFSETQRNKGNFPGRFSGRQFSNSRSEMNVSTLELGDSALYLCASSRRDRDNEQYFGPGTRLTVT.